The 28 T cell receptor beta chains below were found in one sample sequenced in a study of T-cell reconstitution after alpha-beta-depleted transplantation in children. A TCRbeta library incorporating unique molecular identifiers was prepared. TCRdb reprocessed the PCR reads via MiXCR and lists one record per CDR3 protein. The top ten hold about 45% of the sample, which has over 200,000 distinct CDR3 sequences, roughly 18% seen once. Sequencing was performed on PBMCs, mostly from graft donor cells, taken 360 days after TCRalphabeta/CD19-depleted stem cell transplant. The receptors derive from a male patient between 2 and 10 years old who had a stem cell transplant for acute lymphoblastic leukemia, so the T cells may come from the graft donor.

The table lists this clonotype with a few counts. The rearrangement joins TRBV2 to TRBJ2-2; 12 bases are a match to TRBD2. Unmatched junction bases numbered 13, after V lost 4 bases and J lost 4 bases. This CDR3 has 19 residues. Germline V lookup: CDR1 SNHLY, CDR2 FYNNEI. The CDR3 loop reads CASSASSSGGALGTGELFF. CDR3 coding DNA: TGTGCCAGCAGTGCGTCTTCTAGCGGGGGGGCTCTAGGCACCGGGGAGCTGTTTTTT.

The chain is built from TRBV10-3 and TRBJ2-6; no reliable D call. V dropped 10 bases and J dropped 13 bases, with 29 bases sitting between them. The CDR3 loop spans 16 amino acids. Germline V gene lookup returns CDR1 ENHRY and CDR2 SYGVKD. In DNA, the CDR3 is TGTGCCACGATGAACGAATTGGGTGCTACCCAAGAGGTCCTGACTTTC. It yields the protein CATMNELGATQEVLTF.

In DNA, the CDR3 is TGTGCCAGCAGTTCCTCCGGGACTAGCAGGATAAATGAGCAGTTCTTC. This codes for CASSSSGTSRINEQFF. This sequence joins TRBV12-3 or TRBV12-4 and TRBJ2-1; 9 bases match TRBD2. This CDR3 is built from 16 residues. V lost 4 bases, J lost 7 bases, and 11 bases stayed unmatched.

This clonotype has only a few counts. The V gene is TRBV7-8, the J gene TRBJ2-1; 7 nucleotides match TRBD1. Losses at the gene ends were 4 bases for V and 5 bases for J; bases not matched to a gene: 5. CDR1 and CDR2 from the germline V gene are SGHVS and FQNEAQ. This CDR3 spans 14 amino acids. DNA of the CDR3: TGTGCCAGCAGCTCCGGACAGGTCCACAATGAGCAGTTCTTC. Its translation is CASSSGQVHNEQFF.

This clonotype appeared a few times. The chain recombines TRBV9 with TRBJ2-3, with D possibly being TRBD1 or TRBD2 (5 bases each). This CDR3 has 15 residues. Germline lookup yields CDR1 SGDLS and CDR2 YYNGEE. Trimming pared 3 bases from V and 2 bases from J, leaving 13 bases between. The CDR3 DNA reads TGTGCCAGCAGCGCACCGTGGGGGTCCACAGATACGCAGTATTTT. Its translation is CASSAPWGSTDTQYF.

V is TRBV5-1 and J is TRBJ2-3; D gene unclear. The V gene lost 3 bases and the J gene lost 2 bases, with 7 bases spanning the gap. Germline lookup yields CDR1 SGHRS and CDR2 YFSETQ. CDR3 length equals 13 residues. CDR3 coding DNA: TGCGCCAGCAGCTCCCGCGACACAGATACGCAGTATTTT. This gives the protein CASSSRDTDTQYF.

In its sample, this clonotype was seen a few times. The gene calls are TRBV25-1 and TRBJ1-6; D is possibly TRBD1 (6 bases). The length of the CDR3 is 13 residues. The ends were cut back, 7 bases at V and 12 bases at J, with 16 bases in the middle. The germline V gene encodes CDR1 MGHDK and CDR2 SYGVNS. CDR3 protein: CASTISDRQPLHF. The CDR3 bases are TGTGCCAGCACTATTTCCGACAGGCAACCCCTCCACTTT. Variable domain in full (rest from reference TRBV25-1 and TRBJ1-6): EADIYQTPRYLVIGTGKKITLECSQTMGHDKMYWYQQDPGMELHLIHYSYGVNSTEKGDLSSESTVSRIRTEHFPLTLESARPSHTSQYLCASTISDRQPLHFGNGTRLTVT.

This clonotype was detected only a few times. The chain employs TRBV6-5 and TRBJ2-1; 11 positions match TRBD2. The CDR3 length is 15 residues. CDR1 is MNHEY and CDR2 is SVGAGI in the germline V gene. V lost 5 bases and J lost 4; bases outside the gene matches: 4. The chain's CDR3 is CASSLPSGGYNEQFF. CDR3 coding DNA: TGTGCCAGCAGTCTACCTAGCGGGGGGTACAATGAGCAGTTCTTC.

V and J are TRBV28 and TRBJ2-3; 9 bases match TRBD2. Trimming took 1 base from V and 8 from J; bases not matched to a gene: 10. CDR1 is MDHEN, CDR2 SYDVKM, per germline. This CDR3 is 16 amino acids long. The CDR3 bases are TGTGCCAGCAGTTTATCCCAACCGGGACTAGCCGGTACGCAGTATTTT. As protein: CASSLSQPGLAGTQYF.

Many counts were recorded for this clonotype. The CDR3 DNA is TGTGCCAGCAGCCAATACTATGAAAAACTGTTTTTT. This codes for CASSQYYEKLFF. The chain uses TRBV16 and TRBJ1-4; D unclear. V lost 1 base to trimming and J lost 6 bases, with 3 bases between them. In germline, CDR1 is KGHSY, CDR2 FQNENV. The length of the CDR3 is 12 residues.

J is TRBJ2-3 and V is TRBV20-1; either TRBD1 or TRBD2 may fit D (5 bases each). This CDR3 comprises 15 residues. The V gene's germline CDR1 is DFQATT and CDR2 SNEGSKA (reference sequence). Trimming shortened V by 6 bases and J by 0 bases, and 16 bases separated the two germline ends. CDR3 region: CSAEPGPLSTDTQYF. The CDR3 region has the DNA TGCAGTGCCGAACCGGGACCTCTTAGCACAGATACGCAGTATTTT.

This clonotype turned up a few times. The chain couples TRBV5-1 to TRBJ2-3; D ambiguous. Germline loops: CDR1 SGHRS, CDR2 YFSETQ. This CDR3 has 12 amino acids. The V end was cut by 0 bases, the J end by 9 bases, with 8 bases between. This chain's CDR3 is CASSLGPSTQYF. CDR3 sequence (DNA): TGCGCCAGCAGCTTGGGACCCTCCACGCAGTATTTT.

The chain combines TRBV24-1 with TRBJ2-1, with 10 bases matching TRBD2. This CDR3 is built from 13 residues. V shed 9 bases and J 7 bases; nucleotides not matched to a gene: 5. Germline V gene lookup returns CDR1 KGHDR and CDR2 SFDVKD. CDR3 region: CATERGGQNEQFF. Written as DNA, the CDR3 is TGTGCCACCGAGCGGGGGGGGCAAAATGAGCAGTTCTTC.

The V and J genes are TRBV3-1 and TRBJ2-7; 13 bases are shared with TRBD2. CDR1 is LGHDT and CDR2 is YNNKEL in the germline V gene (reference sequence). This CDR3 contains 17 residues. V shed 4 bases, J shed 0 bases, and the junction held 6 bases outside the gene matches. The CDR3 spells CASSPTGLAGFSYEQYF. DNA of the CDR3: TGTGCCAGCAGCCCTACGGGACTAGCGGGGTTCTCCTACGAGCAGTACTTC.

This clonotype came up a few times. V is TRBV9 and J is TRBJ2-2, with TRBD2 matching over 10 bases. The length of the CDR3 is 15 residues. Germline lookup yields CDR1 SGDLS and CDR2 YYNGEE. The ends lost 4 bases at V and 3 bases at J; junction bases unmatched: 3. CDR3 nucleotide sequence: TGTGCCAGCAGCCGGACTAGCGGCGACACCGGGGAGCTGTTTTTT. Its protein product is CASSRTSGDTGELFF.

This chain joins TRBV20-1 and TRBJ1-2; 10 nucleotides agree with TRBD1. Germline CDR1 reads DFQATT; CDR2 reads SNEGSKA (reference sequence). V trimming: 5 bases; J trimming: 2 bases; junction bases outside the gene matches: 11. This CDR3 comprises 16 residues. The CDR3 DNA is TGCAGTGCTCCCGGAGGAGGGGGACAGGGGAACTATGGCTACACCTTC. It translates to CSAPGGGGQGNYGYTF.

This clonotype was seen more than once but under ten times. The chain carries TRBV12-3 or TRBV12-4 and TRBJ1-1; D is perhaps TRBD1 (6 bases). The CDR3 is made up of 13 amino acids. V was pared by 5 bases and J by 1 base, with 8 bases between. The DNA of the CDR3 is TGTGCCAGCAGTGGGACATCGAACACTGAAGCTTTCTTT. It encodes CASSGTSNTEAFF.

V is TRBV6-1 and J is TRBJ2-6, with a possible D match to TRBD1 (6 bases). Germline values: CDR1 MNHNS, CDR2 SASEGT. Trimming removed 7 bases from V and 0 bases from J, with 16 bases in between. The CDR3 is 17 residues long. CDR3 loop: CASNRGHSTSGANVLTF. CDR3 in DNA: TGTGCCAGCAATCGGGGACATTCGACCTCTGGGGCCAACGTCCTGACTTTC.

This chain links TRBV12-3 or TRBV12-4 with TRBJ1-5; 7 positions match TRBD1. V lost 7 bases to trimming and J lost 7 bases; unmatched junction nucleotides: 7. There are 13 residues in the CDR3. The CDR3 nucleotides are TGTGCCAGCAATACAGGGGCGGGGCAGCCCCAGCATTTT. Translation gives CASNTGAGQPQHF.

This clonotype showed up just a few times. V is TRBV27 and J is TRBJ2-1; TRBD1 matches 8 bases. Germline trimming cut 4 bases from V and 3 bases from J; bases unmatched to any gene: 5. This CDR3 comprises 15 residues. Germline CDR1 MNHEY, CDR2 SMNVEV (reference sequence). In nucleotides, the CDR3 is TGTGCCAGCAGTTCGACAGGGGTGGACTACAATGAGCAGTTCTTC. Its translation is CASSSTGVDYNEQFF.

This chain links TRBV10-3 with TRBJ2-3, with 7 bases identical to TRBD2. Germline V gene lookup returns CDR1 ENHRY and CDR2 SYGVKD. The CDR3 extends over 14 amino acids. The ends lost 7 bases at V and 10 bases at J; junction bases unmatched: 14. CDR3 sequence reads: CAITALGTREAQYF. The CDR3 nucleotides are TGTGCCATCACTGCCCTTGGGACCCGGGAGGCGCAGTATTTT.

This clonotype came up a few times. The gene calls are TRBV20-1 and TRBJ1-1; 9 bases fit TRBD1. This CDR3 has 17 residues. With V trimmed by 5 bases and J by 2 bases, 15 bases remained unmatched. Germline assignment: CDR1 DFQATT and CDR2 SNEGSKA (reference sequence). The CDR3 here is CSAPQYRGLPGNTEAFF. CDR3 nucleotide sequence: TGCAGTGCTCCTCAGTACAGGGGGCTCCCGGGAAACACTGAAGCTTTCTTT.

A few counts support this clonotype. The chain recombines TRBV20-1 with TRBJ2-5, with TRBD1 identical over 7 bases. The V gene's germline CDR1 is DFQATT and CDR2 SNEGSKA (reference sequence). CDR3 length equals 16 residues. The J segment lost 3 bases and the V segment lost 5 bases, leaving 15 bases of the junction unmatched. This CDR3 is CSASRWGQGVKETQYF. The CDR3 region has the DNA TGCAGTGCTTCTAGGTGGGGCCAGGGGGTCAAAGAGACCCAGTACTTC.

This clonotype appeared many times. The V gene is TRBV12-3 or TRBV12-4, the J gene TRBJ1-2; tentatively, D is TRBD1 (5 bases). V shed 6 bases and J shed 1 base, with 18 bases lying between them. The CDR3 length is 16 residues. CDR3 sequence (DNA): TGTGCCAGCAGCCCATCTCAATGGGGGATTAACTATGGCTACACCTTC. Translating gives CASSPSQWGINYGYTF.

The chain carries TRBV14 and TRBJ2-5; 8 bases map to TRBD2. V dropped 4 bases and J dropped 1; count of bases not matched to a gene: 8. The CDR3 totals 16 residues. Germline V CDR1 and CDR2: SGHDN, FVKESK. CDR3 region: CASSLYGRAAQETQYF. For the CDR3, the DNA is TGTGCCAGCAGCCTCTACGGGAGGGCAGCCCAAGAGACCCAGTACTTC.

This clonotype was detected ten times or more. The chain couples TRBV4-3 to TRBJ2-1; unclear D gene. From germline, CDR1 is LGHNA and CDR2 YSLEER. The CDR3 has 16 residues. V was cut by 4 bases and J by 0 bases, with 13 bases left in between. The CDR3 reads CASSLSMGSSYNEQFF. The CDR3 DNA follows: TGCGCCAGCAGCCTAAGCATGGGTAGCTCCTACAATGAGCAGTTCTTC.

This clonotype was seen a handful of times. V is TRBV6-5 and J is TRBJ1-6; D gene uncertain. Trimming removed 3 bases from V and 13 bases from J, with 16 bases in between. This CDR3 has 14 amino acids. The germline V gene encodes CDR1 MNHEY and CDR2 SVGAGI. CDR3 protein: CASSYRRQDSPLHF. Written as DNA, the CDR3 is TGTGCCAGCAGTTATAGGCGACAAGATAGTCCCCTCCACTTT.

The V gene is TRBV14, the J gene TRBJ1-1; D remains ambiguous. Trimming removed 0 bases at V and 4 bases at J, with 12 bases between. The germline V gene encodes CDR1 SGHDN and CDR2 FVKESK. This CDR3 is 15 amino acids long. For the CDR3, the DNA is TGTGCCAGCAGCCAAGATTGGGTAGGACGCACTGAAGCTTTCTTT. It yields the protein CASSQDWVGRTEAFF.